Presented here are 2 T cell receptor beta chains from one specimen sequenced in a study of CD8 T cells in Susac syndrome. The RNA, about 0.45 to 1 ug, was put through reverse transcription using random hexamers. TCRdb independently ran MiXCR on the immunoSEQ multiplex PCR reads; one entry per CDR3 protein. The sample records approximately 150,000 distinct CDR3 sequences, roughly 92% being singletons. Sequenced material: CD4+ T cells from PBMCs. The origin of the receptors is a human donor with multiple sclerosis.

The chain combines TRBV12-3 or TRBV12-4 with TRBJ1-1, with 9 bases aligning to TRBD1. The CDR3 is 13 residues long. Trimming took 6 bases from V and 8 from J; bases not matched to a gene: 7. CDR3 residues: CASSYRQGVEAFF. The CDR3 DNA sequence: TGTGCCAGCAGCTATCGACAGGGGGTGGAAGCTTTCTTT.

The rearrangement uses TRBV30 and TRBJ2-5, with 7 bases identical to TRBD1. The CDR3 is 16 residues long. In germline, CDR1 is GTSNPN, CDR2 SVGIG (reference sequence). V shed 3 bases and J 5 bases; nucleotides not matched to a gene: 15. The CDR3 sequence: CAWSGQVVAMRETQYF. The CDR3 nucleotides are TGTGCCTGGAGCGGACAGGTCGTGGCCATGCGGGAGACCCAGTACTTC.